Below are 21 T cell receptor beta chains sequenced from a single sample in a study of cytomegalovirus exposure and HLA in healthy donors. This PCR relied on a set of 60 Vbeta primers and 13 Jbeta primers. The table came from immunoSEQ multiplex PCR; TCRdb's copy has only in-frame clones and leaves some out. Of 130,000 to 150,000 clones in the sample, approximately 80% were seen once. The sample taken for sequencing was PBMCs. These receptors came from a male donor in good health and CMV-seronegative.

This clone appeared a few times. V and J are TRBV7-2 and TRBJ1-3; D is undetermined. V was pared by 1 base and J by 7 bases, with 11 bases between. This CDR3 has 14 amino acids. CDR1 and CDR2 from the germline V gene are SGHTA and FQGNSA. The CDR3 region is CASSLVGGPNTIYF. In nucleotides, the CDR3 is TGTGCCAGCAGCTTAGTCGGCGGTCCTAACACCATATATTTT. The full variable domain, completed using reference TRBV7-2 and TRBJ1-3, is GAGVSQSPSNKVTEKGKDVELRCDPISGHTALYWYRQSLGQGLEFLIYFQGNSAPDKSGLPSDRFSAERTGGSVSTLTIQRTQQEDSAVYLCASSLVGGPNTIYFGEGSWLTVV.

CDR3 sequence reads: CASSPQKNTEAFF. The CDR3 DNA sequence: TGTGCCAGCAGTCCCCAGAAGAACACTGAAGCTTTCTTT. The chain joins TRBV6-6 to TRBJ1-1, with D unclear. The CDR3 has 13 amino acids. Trimming shortened V by 5 bases and J by 1 base, and 8 bases separated the two germline ends. Per the germline V gene, CDR1 is MNHNY and CDR2 is SVGAGI (reference sequence).

The CDR3 DNA follows: TGTGCCAGCAGCCCCGGGAGGGAGCAGTTCTTC. It translates to CASSPGREQFF. The gene calls are TRBV7-6 and TRBJ2-1, with 7 nucleotides matching TRBD2. V shed 5 bases, J shed 10 bases, and the junction held 2 bases outside the gene matches. Germline assignment: CDR1 SGHVS and CDR2 FNYEAQ. The CDR3 totals 11 residues.

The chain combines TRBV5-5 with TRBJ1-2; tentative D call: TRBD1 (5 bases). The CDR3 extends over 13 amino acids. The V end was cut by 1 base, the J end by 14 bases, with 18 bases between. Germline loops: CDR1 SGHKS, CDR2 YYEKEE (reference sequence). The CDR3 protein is CASSLYLDSSPTF. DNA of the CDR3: TGTGCCAGCAGCTTGTACCTCGACAGCTCTCCAACCTTC.

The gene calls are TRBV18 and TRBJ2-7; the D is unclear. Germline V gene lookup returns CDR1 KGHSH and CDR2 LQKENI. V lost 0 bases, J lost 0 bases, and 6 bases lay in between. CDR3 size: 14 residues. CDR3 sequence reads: CASSPPSGSYEQYF. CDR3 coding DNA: TGTGCCAGCTCACCACCGTCAGGCTCCTACGAGCAGTACTTC.

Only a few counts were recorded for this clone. CDR3 DNA sequence: TGTGCCAGCAGCCAAGTTTATGGGACAGGGCGGGTTCTGTTTTTT. Protein product: CASSQVYGTGRVLFF. The chain has TRBV4-2 and TRBJ2-2; TRBD1 matches 9 bases. Germline V gene lookup returns CDR1 LGHNA and CDR2 YNFKEQ. CDR3 length equals 15 residues. With V trimmed by 1 base and J by 14 bases, 11 bases remained unmatched.

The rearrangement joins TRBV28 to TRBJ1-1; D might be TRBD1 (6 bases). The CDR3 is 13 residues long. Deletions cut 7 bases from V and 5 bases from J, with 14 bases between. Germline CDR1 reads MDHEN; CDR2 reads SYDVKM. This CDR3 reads CASTQFRGTEAFF. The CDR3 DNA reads TGTGCCAGCACCCAATTCAGGGGAACTGAAGCTTTCTTT.

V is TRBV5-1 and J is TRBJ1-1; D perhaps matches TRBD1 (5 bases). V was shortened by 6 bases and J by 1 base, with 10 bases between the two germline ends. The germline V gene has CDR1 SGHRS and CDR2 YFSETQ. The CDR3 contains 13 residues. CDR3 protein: CASTLDRNTEAFF. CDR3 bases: TGCGCCAGCACCTTAGACAGGAACACTGAAGCTTTCTTT.

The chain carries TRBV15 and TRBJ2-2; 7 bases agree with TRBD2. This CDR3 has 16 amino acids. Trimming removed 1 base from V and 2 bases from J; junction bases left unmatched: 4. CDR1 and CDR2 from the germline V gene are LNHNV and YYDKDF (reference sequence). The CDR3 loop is CATSRGGLSNTGELFF. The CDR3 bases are TGTGCCACCAGCAGAGGGGGACTATCCAACACCGGGGAGCTGTTTTTT.

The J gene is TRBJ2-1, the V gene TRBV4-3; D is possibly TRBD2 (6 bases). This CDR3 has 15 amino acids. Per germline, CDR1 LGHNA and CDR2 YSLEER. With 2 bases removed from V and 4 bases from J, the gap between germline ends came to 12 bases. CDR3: CASSQSRDWYNEQFF. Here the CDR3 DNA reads TGCGCCAGCAGCCAATCCCGGGACTGGTACAATGAGCAGTTCTTC.

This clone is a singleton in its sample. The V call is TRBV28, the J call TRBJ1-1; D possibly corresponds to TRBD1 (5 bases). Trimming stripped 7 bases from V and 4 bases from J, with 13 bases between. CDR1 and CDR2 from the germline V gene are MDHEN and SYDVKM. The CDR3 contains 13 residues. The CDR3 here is CASTIRVTTEAFF. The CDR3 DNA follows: TGTGCCAGCACTATCAGGGTTACCACTGAAGCTTTCTTT.

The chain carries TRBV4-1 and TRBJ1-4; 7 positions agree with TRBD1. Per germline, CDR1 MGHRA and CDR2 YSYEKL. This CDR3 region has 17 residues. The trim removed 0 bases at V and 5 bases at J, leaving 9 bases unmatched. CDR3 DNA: TGCGCCAGCAGCCAAGACCCATCCGGGACAGACAATGAAAAACTGTTTTTT. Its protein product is CASSQDPSGTDNEKLFF.

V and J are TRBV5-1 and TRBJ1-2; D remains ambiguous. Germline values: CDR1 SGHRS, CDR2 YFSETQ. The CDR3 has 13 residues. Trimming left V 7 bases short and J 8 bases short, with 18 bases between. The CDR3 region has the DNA TGCGCCAGCGGCCACCCGGAGGTCCGGGGCTACACCTTC. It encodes CASGHPEVRGYTF.

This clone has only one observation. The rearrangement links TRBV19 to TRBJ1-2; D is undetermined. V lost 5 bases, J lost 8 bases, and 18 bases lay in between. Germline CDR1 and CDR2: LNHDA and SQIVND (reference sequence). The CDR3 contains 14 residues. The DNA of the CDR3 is TGTGCCAGTAGTCTAAGATCACTGGAGAGAGGCTACACCTTC. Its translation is CASSLRSLERGYTF.

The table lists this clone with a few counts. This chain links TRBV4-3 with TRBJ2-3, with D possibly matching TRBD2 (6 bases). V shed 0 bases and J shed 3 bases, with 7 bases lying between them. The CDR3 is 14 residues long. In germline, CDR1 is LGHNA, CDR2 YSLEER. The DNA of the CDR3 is TGCGCCAGCAGCCAAGATGGGAGGACAGATACGCAGTATTTT. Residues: CASSQDGRTDTQYF.

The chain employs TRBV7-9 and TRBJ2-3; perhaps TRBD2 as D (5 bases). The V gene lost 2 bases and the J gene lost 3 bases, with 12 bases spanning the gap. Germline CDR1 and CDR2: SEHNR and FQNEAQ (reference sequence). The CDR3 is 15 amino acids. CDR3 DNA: TGTGCCAGCAGCTTACGGACGGGGTTGACAGATACGCAGTATTTT. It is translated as CASSLRTGLTDTQYF.

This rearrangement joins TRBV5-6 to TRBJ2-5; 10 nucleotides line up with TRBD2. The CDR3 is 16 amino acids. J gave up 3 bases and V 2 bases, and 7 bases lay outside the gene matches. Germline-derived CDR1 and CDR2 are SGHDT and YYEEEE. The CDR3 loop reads CASSLSGGAYEETQYF. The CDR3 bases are TGTGCCAGCAGCTTAAGCGGGGGGGCTTATGAAGAGACCCAGTACTTC.

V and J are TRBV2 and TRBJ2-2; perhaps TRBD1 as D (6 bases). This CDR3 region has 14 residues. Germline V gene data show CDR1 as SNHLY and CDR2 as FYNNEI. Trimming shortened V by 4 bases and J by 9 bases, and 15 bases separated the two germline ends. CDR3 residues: CASSAGTSHRELFF. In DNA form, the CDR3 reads TGTGCCAGCAGTGCCGGGACATCGCACAGGGAGCTGTTTTTT.

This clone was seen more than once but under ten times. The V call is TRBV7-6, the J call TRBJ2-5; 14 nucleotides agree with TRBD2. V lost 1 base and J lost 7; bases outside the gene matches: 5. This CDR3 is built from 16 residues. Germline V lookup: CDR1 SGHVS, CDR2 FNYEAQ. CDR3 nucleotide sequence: TGTGCCAGCAGCTTAGGACTAGCGGGGGGGCCTGGGACCCAGTACTTC. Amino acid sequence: CASSLGLAGGPGTQYF.

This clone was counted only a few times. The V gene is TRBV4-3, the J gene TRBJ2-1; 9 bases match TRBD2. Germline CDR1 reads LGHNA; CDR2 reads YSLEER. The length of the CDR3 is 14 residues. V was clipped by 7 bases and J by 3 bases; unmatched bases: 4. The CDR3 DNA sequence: TGCGCCAGCAAAAAAGCGGGGGGCTACAATGAGCAGTTCTTC. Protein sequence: CASKKAGGYNEQFF.

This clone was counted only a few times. The CDR3 nucleotides read TGTGCCAGCAGCCCTGATCAAAGCGGGGGGATCACAGATACGCAGTATTTT. This codes for CASSPDQSGGITDTQYF. V usage is TRBV7-2 and J usage is TRBJ2-3; 9 bases are a match to TRBD2. The CDR3 is 17 residues long. The ends lost 5 bases at V and 2 bases at J; junction bases unmatched: 11. CDR1 is SGHTA, CDR2 FQGNSA, per germline. The full variable domain, with the rest looked up from reference TRBV7-2 and TRBJ2-3, is GAGVSQSPSNKVTEKGKDVELRCDPISGHTALYWYRQSLGQGLEFLIYFQGNSAPDKSGLPSDRFSAERTGGSVSTLTIQRTQQEDSAVYLCASSPDQSGGITDTQYFGPGTRLTVL.